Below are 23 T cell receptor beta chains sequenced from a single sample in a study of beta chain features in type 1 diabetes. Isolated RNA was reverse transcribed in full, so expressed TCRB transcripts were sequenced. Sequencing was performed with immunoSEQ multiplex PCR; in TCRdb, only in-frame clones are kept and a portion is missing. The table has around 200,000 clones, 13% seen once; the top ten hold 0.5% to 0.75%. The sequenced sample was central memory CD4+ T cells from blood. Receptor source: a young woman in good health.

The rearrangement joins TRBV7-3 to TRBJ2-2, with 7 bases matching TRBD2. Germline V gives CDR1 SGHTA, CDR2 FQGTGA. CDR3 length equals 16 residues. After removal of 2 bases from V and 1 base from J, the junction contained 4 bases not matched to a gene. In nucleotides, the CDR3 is TGTGCCAGCAGCTTAGCTAGCGGCCTGAACACCGGGGAGCTGTTTTTT. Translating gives CASSLASGLNTGELFF.

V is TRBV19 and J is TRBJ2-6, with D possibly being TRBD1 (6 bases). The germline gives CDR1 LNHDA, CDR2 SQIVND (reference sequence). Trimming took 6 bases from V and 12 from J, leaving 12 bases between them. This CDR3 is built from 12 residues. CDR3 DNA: TGTGCCAGTAGCAACAGGGTCCCCGTCCTGACTTTC. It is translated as CASSNRVPVLTF.

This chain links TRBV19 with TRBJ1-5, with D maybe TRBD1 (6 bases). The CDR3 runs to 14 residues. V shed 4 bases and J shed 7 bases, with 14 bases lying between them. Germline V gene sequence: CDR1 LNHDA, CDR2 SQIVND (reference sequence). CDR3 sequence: CASSTADRGQPQHF. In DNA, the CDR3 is TGTGCCAGTAGTACGGCGGACAGAGGGCAGCCCCAGCATTTT. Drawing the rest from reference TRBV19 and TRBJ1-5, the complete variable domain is DGGITQSPKYLFRKEGQNVTLSCEQNLNHDAMYWYRQDPGQGLRLIYYSQIVNDFQKGDIAEGYSVSREKKESFPLTVTSAQKNPTAFYLCASSTADRGQPQHFGDGTRLSIL.

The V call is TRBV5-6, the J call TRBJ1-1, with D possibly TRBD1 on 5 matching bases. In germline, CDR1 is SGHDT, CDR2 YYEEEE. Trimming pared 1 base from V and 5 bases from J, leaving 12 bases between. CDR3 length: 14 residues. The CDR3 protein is CASSLRDRWTEAFF. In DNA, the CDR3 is TGTGCCAGCAGCTTGCGTGACAGATGGACTGAAGCTTTCTTT.

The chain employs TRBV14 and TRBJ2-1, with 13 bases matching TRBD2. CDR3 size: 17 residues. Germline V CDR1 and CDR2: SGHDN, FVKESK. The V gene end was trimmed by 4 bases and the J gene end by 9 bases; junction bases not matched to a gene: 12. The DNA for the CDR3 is TGTGCCAGCAGCCGGTTGAGGACTAGCGGGAGTAGTGGTGAGCAGTTCTTC. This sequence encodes CASSRLRTSGSSGEQFF. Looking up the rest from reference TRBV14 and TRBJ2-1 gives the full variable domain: EAGVTQFPSHSVIEKGQTVTLRCDPISGHDNLYWYRRVMGKEIKFLLHFVKESKQDESGMPNNRFLAERTGGTYSTLKVQPAELEDSGVYFCASSRLRTSGSSGEQFFGPGTRLTVL.

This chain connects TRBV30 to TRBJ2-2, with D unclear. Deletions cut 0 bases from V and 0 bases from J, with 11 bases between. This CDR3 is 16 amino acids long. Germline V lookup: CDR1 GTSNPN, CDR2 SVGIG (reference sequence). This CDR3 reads CAWSVGRLTNTGELFF. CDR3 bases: TGTGCCTGGAGTGTTGGAAGACTGACGAACACCGGGGAGCTGTTTTTT.

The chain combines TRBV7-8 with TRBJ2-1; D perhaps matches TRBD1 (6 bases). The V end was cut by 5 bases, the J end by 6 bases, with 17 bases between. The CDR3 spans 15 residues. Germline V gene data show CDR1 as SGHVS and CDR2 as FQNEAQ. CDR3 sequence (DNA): TGTGCCAGCAGCGAACAGACAGGCGGCGGCAATGAGCAGTTCTTC. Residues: CASSEQTGGGNEQFF.

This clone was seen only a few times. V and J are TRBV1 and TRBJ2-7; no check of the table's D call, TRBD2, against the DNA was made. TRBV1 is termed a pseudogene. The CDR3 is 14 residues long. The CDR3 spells CTSSTPLAGYEQYF. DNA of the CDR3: TGCACCAGCAGCACCCCTCTAGCGGGCTACGAGCAGTACTTC.

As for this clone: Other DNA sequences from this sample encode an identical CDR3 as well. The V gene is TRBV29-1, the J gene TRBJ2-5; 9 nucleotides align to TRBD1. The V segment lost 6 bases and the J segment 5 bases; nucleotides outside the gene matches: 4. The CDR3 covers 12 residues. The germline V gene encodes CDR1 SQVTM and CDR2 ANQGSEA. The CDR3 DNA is TGCAGCGTCAGTGACAGGGGGGAGACCCAGTACTTC. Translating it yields CSVSDRGETQYF.

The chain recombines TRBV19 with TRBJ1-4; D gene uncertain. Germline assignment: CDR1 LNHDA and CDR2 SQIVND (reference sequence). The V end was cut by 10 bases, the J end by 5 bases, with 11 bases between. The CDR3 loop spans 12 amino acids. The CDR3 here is CATGRGNEKLFF. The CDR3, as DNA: TGTGCCACCGGACGGGGAAATGAAAAACTGTTTTTT.

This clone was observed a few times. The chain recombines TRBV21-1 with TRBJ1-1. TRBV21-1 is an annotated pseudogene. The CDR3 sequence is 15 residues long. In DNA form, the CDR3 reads TGTGCCAGCAGCAAAGTGCGGGGTATGAACACTGAAGCTTTCTTT. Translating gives CASSKVRGMNTEAFF.

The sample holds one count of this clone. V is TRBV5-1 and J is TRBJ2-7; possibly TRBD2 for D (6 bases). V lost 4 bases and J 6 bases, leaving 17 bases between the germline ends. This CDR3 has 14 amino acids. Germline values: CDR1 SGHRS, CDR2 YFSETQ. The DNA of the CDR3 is TGCGCCAGCAGCCGGCAAGGGTCCGGGGGCGAGCAGTACTTC. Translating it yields CASSRQGSGGEQYF.

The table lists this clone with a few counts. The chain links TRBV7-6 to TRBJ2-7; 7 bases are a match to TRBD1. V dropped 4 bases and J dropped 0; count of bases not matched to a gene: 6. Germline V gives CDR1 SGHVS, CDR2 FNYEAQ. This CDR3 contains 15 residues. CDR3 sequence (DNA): TGTGCCAGCAGCTCAAACAGGGGACCCTCCTACGAGCAGTACTTC. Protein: CASSSNRGPSYEQYF.

The CDR3: CASSLKEGTEAFF. The CDR3 DNA is TGTGCCAGCAGCTTAAAGGAGGGGACTGAAGCTTTCTTT. The chain combines TRBV7-7 with TRBJ1-1; D perhaps matches TRBD1 (5 bases). The CDR3 length is 13 residues. The germline gives CDR1 SSHAT, CDR2 FNYEAQ (reference sequence). V was cut by 2 bases and J by 5 bases, with 9 bases left in between.

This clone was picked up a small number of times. The CDR3 is CASSLAGGSYEQYF. In DNA form, the CDR3 reads TGTGCCAGCAGCTTAGCAGGGGGCTCCTACGAGCAGTACTTC. The V gene is TRBV7-8, the J gene TRBJ2-7, with D possibly TRBD1 on 6 matching bases. Between the trimmed V and J ends, which lost 0 bases and 0 bases, there was a span of 6 bases. Germline-derived CDR1 and CDR2 are SGHVS and FQNEAQ. The CDR3 is made up of 14 amino acids.

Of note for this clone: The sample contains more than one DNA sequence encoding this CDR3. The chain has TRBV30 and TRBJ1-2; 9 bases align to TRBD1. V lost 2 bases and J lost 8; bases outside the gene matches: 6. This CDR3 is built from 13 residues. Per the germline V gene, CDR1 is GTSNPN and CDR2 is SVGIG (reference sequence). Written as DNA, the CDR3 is TGTGCCTGGAGTCTCGGGACAGGGTACGGCTACACCTTC. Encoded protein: CAWSLGTGYGYTF.

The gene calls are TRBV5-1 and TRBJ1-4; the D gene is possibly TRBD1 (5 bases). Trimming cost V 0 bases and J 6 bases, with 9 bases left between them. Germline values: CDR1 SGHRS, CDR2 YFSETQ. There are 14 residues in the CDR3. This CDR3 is CASSLGGGDEKLFF. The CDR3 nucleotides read TGCGCCAGCAGCTTGGGGGGCGGCGATGAAAAACTGTTTTTT.

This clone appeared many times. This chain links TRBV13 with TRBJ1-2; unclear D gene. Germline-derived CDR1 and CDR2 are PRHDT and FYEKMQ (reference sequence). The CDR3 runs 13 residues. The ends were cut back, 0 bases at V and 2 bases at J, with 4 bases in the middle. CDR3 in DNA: TGTGCCAGCAGCTTAGGGCGGAACTATGGCTACACCTTC. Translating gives CASSLGRNYGYTF.

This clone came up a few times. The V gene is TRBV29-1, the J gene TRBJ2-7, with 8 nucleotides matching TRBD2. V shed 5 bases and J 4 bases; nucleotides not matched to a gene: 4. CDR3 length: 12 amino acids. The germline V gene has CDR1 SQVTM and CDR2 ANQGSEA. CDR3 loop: CSVRVAGYEQYF. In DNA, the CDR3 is TGCAGCGTTAGGGTAGCGGGGTACGAGCAGTACTTC.

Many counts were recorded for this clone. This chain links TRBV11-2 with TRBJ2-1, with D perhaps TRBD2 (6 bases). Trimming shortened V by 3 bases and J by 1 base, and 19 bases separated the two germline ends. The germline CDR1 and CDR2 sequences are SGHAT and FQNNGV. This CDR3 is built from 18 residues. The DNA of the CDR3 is TGTGCCAGCAGCTTGAACTATGGTAGCGGTGTGTCCTACAATGAGCAGTTCTTC. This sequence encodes CASSLNYGSGVSYNEQFF. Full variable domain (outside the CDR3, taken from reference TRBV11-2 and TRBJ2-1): EAGVAQSPRYKIIEKRQSVAFWCNPISGHATLYWYQQILGQGPKLLIQFQNNGVVDDSQLPKDRFSAERLKGVDSTLKIQPAKLEDSAVYLCASSLNYGSGVSYNEQFFGPGTRLTVL.

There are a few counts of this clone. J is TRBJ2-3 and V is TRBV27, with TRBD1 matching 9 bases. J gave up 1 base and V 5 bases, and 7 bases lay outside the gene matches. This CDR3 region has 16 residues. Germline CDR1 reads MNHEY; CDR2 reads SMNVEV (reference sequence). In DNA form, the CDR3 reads TGTGCCAGCAGTCTAATACAGGGGGCGGGCACAGATACGCAGTATTTT. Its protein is CASSLIQGAGTDTQYF.

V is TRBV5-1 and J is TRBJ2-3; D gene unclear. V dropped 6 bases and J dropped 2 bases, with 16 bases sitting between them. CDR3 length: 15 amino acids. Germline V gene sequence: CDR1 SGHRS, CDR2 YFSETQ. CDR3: CASKNILTLTDTQYF. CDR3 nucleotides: TGCGCCAGCAAGAATATCTTGACTCTCACAGATACGCAGTATTTT.

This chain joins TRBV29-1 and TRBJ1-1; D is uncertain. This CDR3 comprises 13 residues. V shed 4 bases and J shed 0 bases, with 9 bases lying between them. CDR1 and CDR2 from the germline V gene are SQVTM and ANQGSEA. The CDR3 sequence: CSVGGSVNTEAFF. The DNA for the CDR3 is TGCAGCGTTGGCGGCAGTGTGAACACTGAAGCTTTCTTT.